This TCR beta chain was identified in a study of blood T cells in healthy people across ages. A sample-barcoded 5' primer and a J-beta primer mix were used in a second PCR of about 7 to 12 cycles. Every sample gave at least 2.5 million paired-end reads containing CDR3. TCRdb itself ran the 5' RACE reads through MiXCR, one entry per CDR3 protein. Counted here are over 600,000 distinct CDR3 sequences, approximately 60% occurring once; the ten biggest clones make up more than 25%. Points on this clonotype: Antigen unknown.

General study findings and limits: While age rose, TCR beta diversity per million T cells dropped in a roughly linear way. Lack of knowledge of donor CMV status possibly confounded expanded clonotype changes.

Healthy Russian Caucasian donors spanned ages roughly 6 to 100 years. This sequence originates from a man aged 40-49 years in good health. The sequenced sample was blood.

In nucleotides, the CDR3 is TGCAGCGGAGCCGGGACAGGGGAAACAGATACGCAGTATTTT. Translated: CSGAGTGETDTQYF. The chain carries TRBV29-1 and TRBJ2-3; 10 bases fit TRBD1. Germline loops: CDR1 SQVTM, CDR2 ANQGSEA. With 7 bases clipped from V and 3 bases from J, the junction kept 7 bases outside the gene matches. The CDR3 spans 14 residues.